The rows below give T cell receptor beta chains drawn from one sample of a study of cytomegalovirus exposure and HLA in healthy donors. Sequencing was performed with immunoSEQ multiplex PCR; in TCRdb, only in-frame clones are kept and a portion is missing. The sample yields 150,000 to 200,000 clones, about four fifths seen once. The sample taken for sequencing was PBMCs. The receptors stem from a woman younger than 45 in good health and CMV-seropositive. The conserved cysteine and the conserved F or W are not part of the CDR3 here. Not every row has a clone size; where given, it reads once, few, many or a size class.

TRBJ2-7 . TRBV4-1 ASSPIMEASDEQY
TRBJ2-5 once TRBV9 ASSAENRGTQY
TRBJ2-5 once TRBV6-5 ASSYSIRSRATQY
TRBJ2-5 few TRBV7-2 ASSGDGETQY
TRBJ1-5 . TRBV27 ASSLFRQPAGMPQH
TRBJ1-2 few TRBV19 ATRTSGLGYT
TRBJ1-2 once TRBV20-1 SARDNGYT
TRBJ1-4 . TRBV7-2 ASSLGGGAVGEKLF
TRBJ2-1 . TRBV14 ASSQVGGGLYNEQF
TRBJ1-1 . TRBV28 AGAETGGTEAF
TRBJ1-3 . TRBV4-1 ASSQNIGTGSGNTIY
TRBJ2-7 . TRBV27 ASSLQVIPLEQY
TRBJ2-3 . TRBV29-1 SAARTGGRADTQY
TRBJ2-3 . TRBV6-1 ASSGLAGGTDTQY
TRBJ2-3 . TRBV21-1 ASSRRAPSSDTQY
TRBJ2-3 few TRBV4-2 ASSQEGGGGGGDTQY
TRBJ1-1 . TRBV13 ASSLGRDRAEAF
TRBJ2-2 few TRBV5-1 ASSWGLAGSTGELF
TRBJ2-5 . TRBV6-1 ASSEIRGQGQY
TRBJ1-1 . TRBV7-3 ASSLDRGNTEAF
TRBJ2-1 . TRBV11-2 ASSFGTGGFNEQF
TRBJ1-2 . TRBV4-3 ASSQDLDRVWGYT
TRBJ2-7 few TRBV20-1 SARLAVEQY
TRBJ2-3 . TRBV4-2 ASSQELAAGDTQY
TRBJ1-5 once TRBV7-2 ASSLGAGGNQPQH
TRBJ2-5 . TRBV13 ASSGATETQY
TRBJ2-7 . TRBV10-3 AISEGKWTGFEQY
TRBJ1-5 . TRBV13 ASFDREAKTTPAGQPQH
TRBJ2-1 . TRBV9 ASSVSSGAYNEQF
TRBJ1-1 . TRBV10-2 ASSEEGGHTEAF
TRBJ1-5 . TRBV28 ASSSGFQPQH
TRBJ2-2 . TRBV2 ASSEAQATGELF
TRBJ1-3 . TRBV13 ASSLQGAVVR
TRBJ1-2 few TRBV5-1 ASSLATGQSVYGYT
TRBJ1-1 . TRBV7-9 ASTTSNTEAF
TRBJ2-1 . TRBV6-4 ASSEWTSGNNEQF
TRBJ2-2 once TRBV7-2 ASSLGQNTGELF
TRBJ2-5 . TRBV5-1 ASSPQAGGPVETQY
TRBJ1-5 . TRBV7-9 ASSSGQGNQPQH
TRBJ2-5 few TRBV5-6 ASSGPDRVEETQY
TRBJ2-7 . TRBV5-4 ASSDSGTSVYEQY
TRBJ2-7 . TRBV6-5 ASSRGQAGSYEQY